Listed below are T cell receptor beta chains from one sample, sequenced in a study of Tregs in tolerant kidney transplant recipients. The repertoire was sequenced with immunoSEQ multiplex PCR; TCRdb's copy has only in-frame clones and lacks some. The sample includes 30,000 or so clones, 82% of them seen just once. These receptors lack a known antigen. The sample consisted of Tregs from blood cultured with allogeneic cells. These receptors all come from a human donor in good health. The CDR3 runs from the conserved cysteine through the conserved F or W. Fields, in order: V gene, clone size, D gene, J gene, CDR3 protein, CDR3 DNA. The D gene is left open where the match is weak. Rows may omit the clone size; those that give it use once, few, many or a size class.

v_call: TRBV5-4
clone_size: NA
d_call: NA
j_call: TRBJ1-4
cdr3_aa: CASSEAATNEKLFF
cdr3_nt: TGTGCCAGCAGTGAGGCGGCAACTAATGAAAAACTGTTTTTT

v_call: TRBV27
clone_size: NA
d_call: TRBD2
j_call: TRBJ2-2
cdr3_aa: CASSRLMSGGRSTGELFF
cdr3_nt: TGTGCCAGCAGTCGTCTCATGAGCGGGGGGCGAAGCACCGGGGAGCTGTTTTTT

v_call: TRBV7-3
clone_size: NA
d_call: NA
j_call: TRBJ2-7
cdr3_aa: CASSPDSHHYEQYF
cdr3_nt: TGTGCCAGCAGCCCTGACAGCCACCATTACGAGCAGTACTTC

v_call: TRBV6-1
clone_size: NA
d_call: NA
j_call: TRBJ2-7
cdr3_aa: CASSLGEEQYF
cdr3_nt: TGTGCCAGCAGTCTGGGGGAGGAGCAGTACTTC

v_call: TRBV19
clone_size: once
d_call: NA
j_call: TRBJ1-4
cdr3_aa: CASAGAREKLFF
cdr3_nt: TGTGCCAGTGCGGGGGCGAGGGAAAAACTGTTTTTT

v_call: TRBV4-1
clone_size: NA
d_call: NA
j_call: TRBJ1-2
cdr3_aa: CASSQDREGYGYTF
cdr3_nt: TGCGCCAGCAGCCAAGATCGGGAGGGCTATGGCTACACCTTC

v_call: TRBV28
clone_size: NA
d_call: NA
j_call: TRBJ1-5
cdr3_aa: CASTLNRVTYNQPQHF
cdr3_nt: TGTGCCAGCACCCTGAACAGGGTGACTTACAATCAGCCCCAGCATTTT

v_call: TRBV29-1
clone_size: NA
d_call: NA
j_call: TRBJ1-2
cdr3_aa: CSVDGGGYGYTF
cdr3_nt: TGCAGCGTTGATGGGGGGGGATATGGCTACACCTTC

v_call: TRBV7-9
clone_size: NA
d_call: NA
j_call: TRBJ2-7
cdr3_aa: CASGGGRAYEQYF
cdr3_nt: TGTGCCAGCGGGGGGGGCAGGGCCTACGAGCAGTACTTC

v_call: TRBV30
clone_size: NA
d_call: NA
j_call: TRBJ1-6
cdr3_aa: CAWSTGFDSPLHF
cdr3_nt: TGTGCCTGGAGTACCGGGTTCGATTCACCCCTCCACTTT

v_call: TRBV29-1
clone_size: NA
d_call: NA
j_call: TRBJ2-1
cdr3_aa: CSVGSGNSEQFF
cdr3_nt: TGCAGCGTTGGAAGCGGCAATAGTGAGCAGTTCTTC

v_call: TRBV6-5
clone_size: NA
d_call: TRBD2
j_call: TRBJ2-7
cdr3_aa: CASRRLAGVREQYF
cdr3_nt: TGTGCCAGCAGAAGACTAGCGGGAGTGAGGGAGCAGTACTTC

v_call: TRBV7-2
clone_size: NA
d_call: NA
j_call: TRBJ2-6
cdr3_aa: CASSSRSLRGTGANVLTF
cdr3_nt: TGTGCCAGCAGCTCCCGGAGCCTGCGGGGCACTGGGGCCAACGTCCTGACTTTC

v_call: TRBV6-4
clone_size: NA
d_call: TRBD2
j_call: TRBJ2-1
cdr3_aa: CASSKLAGEENEQFF
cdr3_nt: TGTGCCAGCTCGAAACTAGCGGGAGAAGAAAATGAGCAGTTCTTC

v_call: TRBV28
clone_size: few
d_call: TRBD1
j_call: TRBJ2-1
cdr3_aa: CASSLTIRTGAWHEQFF
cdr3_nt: TGTGCCAGCAGTTTGACAATTAGAACAGGGGCATGGCATGAGCAGTTCTTC

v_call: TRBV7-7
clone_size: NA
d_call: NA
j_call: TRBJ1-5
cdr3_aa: CASRRRGGRKFRQPQHF
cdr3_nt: TGTGCCAGCAGGCGCCGGGGGGGGAGAAAGTTTCGTCAGCCCCAGCATTTT

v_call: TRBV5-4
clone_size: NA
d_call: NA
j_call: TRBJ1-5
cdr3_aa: CASSLDPAGNQPQHF
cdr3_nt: TGTGCCAGCAGCCTAGACCCGGCCGGCAATCAGCCCCAGCATTTT

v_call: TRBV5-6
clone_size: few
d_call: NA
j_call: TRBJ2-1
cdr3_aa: CASSLALGRSEQFF
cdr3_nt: TGTGCCAGCAGCTTGGCGCTGGGTAGGAGTGAGCAGTTCTTC

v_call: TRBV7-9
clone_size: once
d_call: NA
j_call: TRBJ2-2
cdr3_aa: CASSPRYPGELFF
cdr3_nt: TGTGCCAGCAGCCCTCGTTATCCCGGGGAGCTGTTTTTT

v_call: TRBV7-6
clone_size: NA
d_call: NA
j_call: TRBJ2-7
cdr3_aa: CASRGRGGGEQYF
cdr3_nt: TGTGCCAGCCGGGGCAGGGGTGGTGGCGAGCAGTACTTC

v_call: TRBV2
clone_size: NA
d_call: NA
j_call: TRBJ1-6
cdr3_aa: CASTWGFYNSPLHF
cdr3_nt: TGTGCCAGCACCTGGGGGTTCTATAATTCACCCCTCCACTTT

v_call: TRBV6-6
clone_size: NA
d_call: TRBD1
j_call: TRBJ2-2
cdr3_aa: CASSPGQGAGGELFF
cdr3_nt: TGTGCCAGCAGCCCGGGACAGGGGGCAGGCGGGGAGCTGTTTTTT

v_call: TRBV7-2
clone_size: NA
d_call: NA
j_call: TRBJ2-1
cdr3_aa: CASSLVRGRKQFF
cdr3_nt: TGTGCCAGCAGCTTAGTCCGGGGGAGAAAGCAGTTCTTC

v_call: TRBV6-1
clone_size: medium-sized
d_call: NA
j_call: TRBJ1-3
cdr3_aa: CASSEGSFSGNTIYF
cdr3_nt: TGTGCCAGCAGTGAAGGGTCTTTCTCTGGAAACACCATATATTTT

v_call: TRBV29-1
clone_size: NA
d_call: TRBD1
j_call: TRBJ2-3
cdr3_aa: CSAQQGVGDTQYF
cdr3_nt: TGCAGCGCCCAACAGGGGGTGGGAGATACGCAGTATTTT

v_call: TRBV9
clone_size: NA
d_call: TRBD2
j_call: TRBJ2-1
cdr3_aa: CASSPRTSGGYNEQFF
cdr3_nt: TGTGCCAGCAGCCCGAGGACTAGCGGGGGTTACAATGAGCAGTTCTTC

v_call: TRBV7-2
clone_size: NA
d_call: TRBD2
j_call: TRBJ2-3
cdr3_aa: CASSFRRLAEFTDTQYF
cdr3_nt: TGTGCCAGCAGCTTCCGACGACTAGCGGAGTTCACAGATACGCAGTATTTT

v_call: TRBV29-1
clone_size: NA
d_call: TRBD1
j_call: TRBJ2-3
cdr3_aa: CSVAQGDTDTQYF
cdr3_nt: TGCAGCGTCGCACAGGGGGACACAGATACGCAGTATTTT

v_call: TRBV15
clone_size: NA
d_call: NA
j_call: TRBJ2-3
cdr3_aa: CATSRDLGRWSTDTQYF
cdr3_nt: TGTGCCACCAGCAGAGATTTGGGGAGATGGAGCACAGATACGCAGTATTTT

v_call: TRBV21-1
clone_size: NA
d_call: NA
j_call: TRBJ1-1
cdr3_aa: CASSNLFGPTNTEAFF
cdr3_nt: TGTGCCAGCAGCAACCTATTTGGGCCCACGAACACTGAAGCTTTCTTT

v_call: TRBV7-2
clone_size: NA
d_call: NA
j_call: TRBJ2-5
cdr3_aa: CASSPWSGMETQYF
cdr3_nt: TGTGCCAGCAGCCCCTGGTCGGGCATGGAGACCCAGTACTTC

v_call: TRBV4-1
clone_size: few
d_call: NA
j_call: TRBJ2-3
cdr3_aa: CASSQDPGLARADTQYF
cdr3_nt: TGCGCCAGCAGCCAAGATCCGGGTCTAGCTAGGGCAGATACGCAGTATTTT

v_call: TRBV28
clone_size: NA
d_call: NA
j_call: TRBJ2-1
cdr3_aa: CASSTGTYNEQFF
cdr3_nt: TGTGCCAGCAGCACCGGGACCTACAATGAGCAGTTCTTC

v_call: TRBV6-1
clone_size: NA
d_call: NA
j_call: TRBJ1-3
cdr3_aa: CASRAHSGNTIYF
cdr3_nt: TGTGCCAGCAGAGCGCACTCTGGAAACACCATATATTTT

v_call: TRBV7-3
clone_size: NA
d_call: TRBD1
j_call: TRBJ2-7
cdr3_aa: CASSLGQDRNF
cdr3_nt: TGTGCCAGCAGCTTAGGCCAGGACAGGAACTTC

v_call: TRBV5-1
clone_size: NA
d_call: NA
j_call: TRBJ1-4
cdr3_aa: CASSLWGGEEKLFF
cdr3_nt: TGCGCCAGCAGCTTGTGGGGAGGGGAGGAAAAACTGTTTTTT

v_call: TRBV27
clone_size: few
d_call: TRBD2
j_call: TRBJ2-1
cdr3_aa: CASSLFLGLAGVNEQFF
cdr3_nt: TGTGCCAGCAGTTTATTTTTGGGACTAGCGGGAGTAAATGAGCAGTTCTTC

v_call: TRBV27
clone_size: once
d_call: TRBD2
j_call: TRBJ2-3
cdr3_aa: CASRKRGHTDTQYF
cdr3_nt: TGTGCCAGCAGGAAGCGGGGTCACACAGATACGCAGTATTTT

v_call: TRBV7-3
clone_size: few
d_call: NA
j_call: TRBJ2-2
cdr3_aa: CASSLRRSTGELFF
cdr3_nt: TGTGCCAGCAGCTTAAGGCGGAGCACCGGGGAGCTGTTTTTT

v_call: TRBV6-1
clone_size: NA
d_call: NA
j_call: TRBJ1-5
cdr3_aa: CASSEVMNQPQHF
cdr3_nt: TGTGCCAGCAGTGAAGTCATGAATCAGCCCCAGCATTTT

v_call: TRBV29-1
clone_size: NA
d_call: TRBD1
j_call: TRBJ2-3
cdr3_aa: CSVGEQGTTDTQYF
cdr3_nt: TGCAGCGTTGGAGAACAGGGGACCACAGATACGCAGTATTTT